This T cell receptor beta chain was recorded in a study of beta chain features in type 1 diabetes. Study results and limitations: People with Type 1 diabetes carried modestly yet significantly shorter TCRB CDR3s in all four CD4+ subsets.

The investigators reverse transcribed all of the isolated RNA, so they sequenced expressed TCRB transcripts. The study sequenced naive, central memory and regulatory T cell samples to an average of about 3.8 million reads. Profiled with immunoSEQ multiplex PCR; TCRdb holds only in-frame clones, not every one. Seen here are 300,000 to 350,000 clones, about 13% observed once, and the top ten hold roughly 0.015%. This CDR3 is built from 17 residues. The germline gives CDR1 KGHSH, CDR2 LQKENI. The junction had 3 bases not matched to a gene; V was cut back by 5 bases and J by 0 bases. In regard to this clone: Antigen specificity is unknown.

The TCR comes from a woman between 18 and 29 years old with type 1 diabetes. Sample: naive CD4+ T cells from blood. This chain joins TRBV18 and TRBJ2-2, with 13 positions matching TRBD2. The CDR3 region is CASSDGTSGTNTGELFF. Here the CDR3 DNA reads TGTGCCAGCTCAGACGGGACTAGCGGGACGAACACCGGGGAGCTGTTTTTT.